Sequencing of this T cell receptor (beta chain) was carried out in a study of blood T cell repertoires in COVID-19. Study background: Sites across the United States, Italy and Spain contributed samples from acute and convalescent COVID-19.

The CDR3 is made up of 13 amino acids. With 5 bases clipped from V and 8 bases from J, the junction kept 6 bases outside the gene matches. CDR1 is SQVTM and CDR2 is ANQGSEA in the germline V gene. Original methodology: Quantification of nucleated cells was approximated via reference gene primer amplification. Assay: immunoSEQ multiplex PCR; the TCRdb copy retains only in-frame clones and omits some. The V and J calls and clone size come from that table; D and trimming were worked out from the DNA. The sample lists roughly 250,000 clones, approximately 80% seen once, with around 3.6% in the top ten. The V call is TRBV29-1, the J call TRBJ1-4; 9 positions agree with TRBD1. Sequencing was carried out using peripheral blood. The sequence was collected from a woman aged 40-49 years with active or convalescent COVID-19. CDR3 sequence reads: CSVSDRGLEKLFF. For the CDR3, the DNA is TGCAGCGTTTCGGACAGGGGTTTAGAAAAACTGTTTTTT.